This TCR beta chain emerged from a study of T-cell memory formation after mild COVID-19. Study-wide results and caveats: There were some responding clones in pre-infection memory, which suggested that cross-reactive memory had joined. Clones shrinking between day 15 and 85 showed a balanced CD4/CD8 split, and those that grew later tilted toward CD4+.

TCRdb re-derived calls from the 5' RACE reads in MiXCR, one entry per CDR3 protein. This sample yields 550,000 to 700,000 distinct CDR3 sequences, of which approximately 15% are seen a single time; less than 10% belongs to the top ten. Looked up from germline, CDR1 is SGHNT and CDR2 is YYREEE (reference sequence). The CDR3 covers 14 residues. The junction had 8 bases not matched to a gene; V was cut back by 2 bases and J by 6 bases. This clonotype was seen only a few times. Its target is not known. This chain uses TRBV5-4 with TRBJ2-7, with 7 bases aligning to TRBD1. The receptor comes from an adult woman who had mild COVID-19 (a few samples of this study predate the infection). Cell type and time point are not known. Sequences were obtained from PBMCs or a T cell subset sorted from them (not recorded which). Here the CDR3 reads CASSFGRGKGEQYF. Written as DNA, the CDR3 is TGTGCCAGCAGCTTTGGCAGGGGGAAGGGCGAGCAGTACTTC.